This TCR beta chain was identified in a study of OX40 agonist ivuxolimab in advanced cancers. Regarding the study as a whole: Circulating CD4+ and CD8+ T cells showed clonal expansion by week 6 at 0.1 to 3.0 mg/kg. Among expanded peripheral T cells, antigen specificity went undetermined. On average, CD8+ T cells showed a greater number of expanded clones than CD4+.

Germline CDR1 and CDR2: SNHLY and FYNNEI. The CDR3 loop spans 13 amino acids. The investigators sampled blood at baseline, at cycle 4 day 1, and at cycle 7 day 1. Generated by immunoSEQ multiplex PCR, the TCRdb table keeps only in-frame clones and is missing some. Of about 51,000 clones in the sample, 80% to 85% are singletons; the top ten hold approximately 3%. With regard to this clone: The target antigen is unknown.

This TCR came from an adult with an advanced solid tumor such as melanoma, head and neck, liver or kidney cancer. Sequencing used CD4+ or CD8+ T cells sorted from blood, obtained in a trial of the OX40 agonist ivuxolimab. The chain joins TRBV2 to TRBJ2-1, with 7 bases fitting TRBD1. The CDR3 sequence: CAARQGSYNEQFF. The CDR3 DNA follows: TGTGCTGCGCGACAGGGCTCCTACAATGAGCAGTTCTTC.